This entry lists 20 T cell receptor beta chains sequenced from one sample in a study of T cell responses to AZD1222 COVID-19 vaccine. The table came from immunoSEQ multiplex PCR; TCRdb's copy has only in-frame clones and leaves some out. The repertoire includes roughly 80,000 clones, 70% to 90% of them detected once, and around 5% sits in the top ten. The starting material was peripheral blood, obtained on day 0 of AZD1222 vaccination. These receptors came from an adult in good health.

CDR3 coding DNA: TGTGCCATCAGTGAGTGGGGTTCAGGGGACGAGACCCAGTACTTC. It specifies CAISEWGSGDETQYF. This chain links TRBV10-3 with TRBJ2-5, with TRBD1 as a possible D gene (6 bases). The length of the CDR3 is 15 residues. Trimming took 1 base from V and 5 from J, leaving 14 bases between them. Germline V lookup: CDR1 ENHRY, CDR2 SYGVKD.

In DNA form, the CDR3 reads TGCAGCGTTGGGAATGCCAGAGTTGGCTACACCTTC. Protein sequence: CSVGNARVGYTF. The chain recombines TRBV29-1 with TRBJ1-2; D gene unclear. The CDR3 contains 12 residues. V was trimmed by 4 bases and J by 7 bases, leaving 13 bases between them. The V gene's germline CDR1 is SQVTM and CDR2 ANQGSEA. The whole variable domain, filled in from reference TRBV29-1 and TRBJ1-2, reads SAVISQKPSRDICQRGTSLTIQCQVDSQVTMMFWYRQQPGQSLTLIATANQGSEATYESGFVIDKFPISRPNLTFSTLTVSNMSPEDSSIYLCSVGNARVGYTFGSGTRLTVV.

The chain employs TRBV7-2 and TRBJ1-2; no reliable D call. Looked up from germline, CDR1 is SGHTA and CDR2 is FQGNSA. CDR3 length: 12 residues. Trimming stripped 2 bases from V and 7 bases from J, with 8 bases between. CDR3 nucleotide sequence: TGTGCCAGCAGCTTATTCTGGGGTGGCTACACCTTC. Translating it yields CASSLFWGGYTF.

The V call is TRBV7-3, the J call TRBJ1-2; D call uncertain. Germline CDR1 reads SGHTA; CDR2 reads FQGTGA. V gave up 5 bases and J gave up 2 bases, with 12 bases separating them. The CDR3 is 14 residues long. For the CDR3, the DNA is TGTGCCAGCAGCCCCCCGGGCAACAACTATGGCTACACCTTC. It specifies CASSPPGNNYGYTF.

J is TRBJ2-7 and V is TRBV5-1, with D perhaps matching TRBD2 (5 bases). The CDR3 spans 15 residues. CDR1 and CDR2 (germline): SGHRS, YFSETQ. Trimming shortened V by 3 bases and J by 9 bases, and 22 bases separated the two germline ends. This CDR3 reads CASSWPEGGVFGQYF. Written as DNA, the CDR3 is TGCGCCAGCAGCTGGCCCGAGGGTGGCGTGTTTGGGCAGTACTTC.

The CDR3 reads CASSSDERYGYTF. The CDR3, as DNA: TGTGCCAGCAGCTCGGACGAACGCTATGGCTACACCTTC. The gene calls are TRBV5-5 and TRBJ1-2; D gene uncertain. The germline CDR1 and CDR2 sequences are SGHKS and YYEKEE (reference sequence). Between the trimmed V and J ends, which lost 3 bases and 4 bases, there was a span of 10 bases. The CDR3 length is 13 residues.

The chain joins TRBV18 to TRBJ1-2, with no clear D. Germline loops: CDR1 KGHSH, CDR2 LQKENI. With 3 bases removed from V and 2 bases from J, the gap between germline ends came to 4 bases. The CDR3 is 12 amino acids. CDR3 sequence: CASSPDNYGYTF. CDR3 bases: TGTGCCAGCTCACCCGACAACTATGGCTACACCTTC.

V is TRBV19 and J is TRBJ1-2, with D maybe TRBD1 (6 bases). Per the germline V gene, CDR1 is LNHDA and CDR2 is SQIVND (reference sequence). V was cut by 5 bases and J by 1 base, with 14 bases left in between. The CDR3 covers 15 residues. The chain's CDR3 is CASSSPGASNYGYTF. The CDR3 DNA follows: TGTGCCAGTAGTTCGCCGGGGGCAAGTAACTATGGCTACACCTTC.

For the CDR3, the DNA is TGTGCCAGCTCACCTCAGACTATAAACTATGGCTACACCTTC. Its translation: CASSPQTINYGYTF. This chain links TRBV18 with TRBJ1-2; unclear D gene. V lost 3 bases, J lost 2 bases, and 10 bases lay in between. The CDR3 runs 14 residues. Germline CDR1 reads KGHSH; CDR2 reads LQKENI.

This chain links TRBV29-1 with TRBJ1-1; no clear D. This CDR3 spans 13 amino acids. CDR1 and CDR2 (germline): SQVTM, ANQGSEA. V was clipped by 0 bases and J by 0 bases, with 5 bases between them. The CDR3 loop is CSVEDPVNTEAFF. The CDR3 DNA is TGCAGCGTTGAAGATCCGGTGAACACTGAAGCTTTCTTT.

A single count supports this clone. This chain uses TRBV29-1 with TRBJ1-5; TRBD1 agrees at 9 bases. Per the germline V gene, CDR1 is SQVTM and CDR2 is ANQGSEA. J gave up 2 bases and V 6 bases, and 2 bases lay outside the gene matches. CDR3 length: 13 amino acids. The CDR3 DNA reads TGCAGCGTCCGACAGGGGGGCAATCAGCCCCAGCATTTT. Translating gives CSVRQGGNQPQHF.

The genes are TRBV10-1 and TRBJ2-4; D gene ambiguous. The germline V gene encodes CDR1 WNHNN and CDR2 SYGVQD (reference sequence). Trimming removed 4 bases from V and 6 bases from J, with 13 bases in between. This CDR3 region has 14 residues. This CDR3 reads CASSGAPLGNIQYF. The CDR3 DNA follows: TGCGCCAGCAGTGGGGCCCCCTTGGGAAACATTCAGTACTTC.

This sequence joins TRBV24-1 and TRBJ2-3; 7 bases align to TRBD1. The CDR3 spans 14 residues. The J segment lost 6 bases and the V segment lost 5 bases, leaving 7 bases of the junction unmatched. Germline values: CDR1 KGHDR, CDR2 SFDVKD. The CDR3 spells CATSGTGAVDTQYF. CDR3 bases: TGTGCCACCAGTGGTACAGGGGCGGTGGATACGCAGTATTTT.

The rearrangement joins TRBV3-1 (or the pseudogene TRBV3-2) to TRBJ1-2, with D maybe TRBD1 (5 bases). Between the trimmed V and J ends, which lost 1 base and 6 bases, there was a span of 18 bases. Germline CDR1 LGHDT, CDR2 YNNKEL (reference sequence). The length of the CDR3 is 16 residues. CDR3 in amino acids: CASSQGDLGRDHGYTF. The CDR3 DNA reads TGTGCCAGCAGCCAAGGGGATTTGGGACGGGATCATGGCTACACCTTC.

This rearrangement joins TRBV11-3 to TRBJ1-2; no firm D call. V was cut by 0 bases and J by 4 bases, with 21 bases left in between. Germline values: CDR1 SGHNT, CDR2 YENEEA. This CDR3 contains 18 residues. CDR3 sequence: CASSLDTAGTLWSYGYTF. Here the CDR3 DNA reads TGTGCCAGCAGCTTAGATACGGCAGGTACGCTTTGGAGCTATGGCTACACCTTC.

The V call is TRBV6-5, the J call TRBJ1-2; 8 nucleotides match TRBD1. The CDR3 has 13 residues. CDR1 and CDR2 (germline): MNHEY, SVGAGI. J lost 7 bases, V lost 6 bases, and 7 bases had no gene match. The CDR3 is CASRIQGAGGYTF. The DNA of the CDR3 is TGTGCCAGCAGAATCCAGGGGGCCGGTGGCTACACCTTC.

The V call is TRBV12-3 or TRBV12-4, the J call TRBJ1-1; 7 bases are a match to TRBD1. CDR3 length: 12 residues. V trimming: 6 bases; J trimming: 5 bases; junction bases outside the gene matches: 3. Here the CDR3 DNA reads TGTGCCAGCAGGGCGACAGGGACTGAAGCTTTCTTT. Translating it yields CASRATGTEAFF.

This chain uses TRBV4-1 with TRBJ1-5; 7 bases align to TRBD1. In germline, CDR1 is MGHRA, CDR2 YSYEKL. The trim removed 2 bases at V and 4 bases at J, leaving 8 bases unmatched. The CDR3 contains 16 residues. The chain's CDR3 is CASSQKIQGSNQPQHF. DNA of the CDR3: TGCGCCAGCAGCCAAAAAATACAGGGGAGTAATCAGCCCCAGCATTTT.

The chain joins TRBV7-9 to TRBJ1-1; tentative D call: TRBD1 (5 bases). Germline V gives CDR1 SEHNR, CDR2 FQNEAQ (reference sequence). The length of the CDR3 is 11 residues. V shed 4 bases and J shed 8 bases, with 8 bases lying between them. The CDR3 loop reads CASSSWGEAFF. The CDR3 region has the DNA TGTGCCAGCAGCTCGTGGGGGGAAGCTTTCTTT.

The rearrangement uses TRBV2 and TRBJ1-1; D uncertain. CDR3 size: 13 residues. Trimming stripped 4 bases from V and 1 base from J, with 7 bases between. Germline assignment: CDR1 SNHLY and CDR2 FYNNEI. CDR3 nucleotide sequence: TGTGCCAGCAGTGGGGGTAGGAACACTGAAGCTTTCTTT. Its protein product is CASSGGRNTEAFF. Combining the CDR3 with reference TRBV2 and TRBJ1-1 gives the whole variable domain EPEVTQTPSHQVTQMGQEVILRCVPISNHLYFYWYRQILGQKVEFLVSFYNNEISEKSEIFDDQFSVERPDGSNFTLKIRSTKLEDSAMYFCASSGGRNTEAFFGQGTRLTVV.